Presented here are 18 T cell receptor beta chains from one specimen sequenced in a study of early T cells in non-severe SARS-CoV-2 infection. MiXCR, run by TCRdb on the 5' RACE reads, gives a single entry per CDR3 protein. The data contain approximately 97,000 distinct CDR3 sequences, roughly 9.6% of them seen just once; the ten biggest clones take up about 4.5%. Sequenced here: whole blood, sampled at baseline. All receptors come from an adult who was a healthcare worker with PCR-confirmed SARS-CoV-2 infection or an uninfected control (not recorded which).

This clonotype was seen many times. This chain links TRBV20-1 with TRBJ1-4; D is uncertain. The CDR3 extends over 13 amino acids. The V and J ends lost 3 bases and 8 bases respectively, with 13 bases between them. Germline CDR1 reads DFQATT; CDR2 reads SNEGSKA (reference sequence). Written as DNA, the CDR3 is TGCAGTGCTAGTAAGGGTCAGAGAGAAAAACTGTTTTTT. It encodes CSASKGQREKLFF.

This clonotype was observed at least ten times. This CDR3 reads CASNQGDTEAFF. DNA of the CDR3: TGCGCCAGCAACCAGGGGGACACTGAAGCTTTCTTT. The rearrangement uses TRBV4-1 and TRBJ1-1; 7 bases are a match to TRBD1. The germline V gene has CDR1 MGHRA and CDR2 YSYEKL. The CDR3 is 12 residues long. The V and J ends lost 7 bases and 3 bases, in that order; junction bases with no gene match: 2.

This clonotype was recorded at least ten times. The gene calls are TRBV5-1 and TRBJ1-1; D is possibly TRBD1 (5 bases). There are 17 residues in the CDR3. CDR1 is SGHRS, CDR2 YFSETQ, per germline. V lost 4 bases, J lost 0 bases, and 19 bases lay in between. The CDR3 DNA reads as TGCGCCAGCAGCCCGAGTGGGGGAGTGCCAATGAACACTGAAGCTTTCTTT. Protein sequence: CASSPSGGVPMNTEAFF.

This clonotype was detected ten times or more. The chain combines TRBV7-3 with TRBJ2-2, with unresolved D. V was clipped by 3 bases and J by 7 bases, with 6 bases between them. The CDR3 covers 12 residues. Germline CDR1 reads SGHTA; CDR2 reads FQGTGA. CDR3 in DNA: TGTGCCAGCAGCTTTCGTGGCGGGGAGCTGTTTTTT. This codes for CASSFRGGELFF.

This clonotype was seen more than once but under ten times. The chain carries TRBV5-1 and TRBJ2-4, with D possibly TRBD1 on 5 matching bases. Trimming pared 0 bases from V and 7 bases from J, leaving 11 bases between. CDR1 is SGHRS, CDR2 YFSETQ, per germline. The CDR3 runs 14 residues. CDR3 sequence: CASSLEGVGNIQYF. CDR3 coding DNA: TGCGCCAGCAGCTTGGAAGGGGTCGGGAACATTCAGTACTTC. The full variable domain, with the rest looked up from reference TRBV5-1 and TRBJ2-4, is KAGVTQTPRYLIKTRGQQVTLSCSPISGHRSVSWYQQTPGQGLQFLFEYFSETQRNKGNFPGRFSGRQFSNSRSEMNVSTLELGDSALYLCASSLEGVGNIQYFGAGTRLSVL.

V usage is TRBV20-1 and J usage is TRBJ2-1; 10 bases are a match to TRBD2. The CDR3 runs 13 residues. Trimming cost V 5 bases and J 7 bases; bases outside gene matches: 5. CDR1 is DFQATT, CDR2 SNEGSKA, per germline (reference sequence). The CDR3 DNA reads as TGCAGTGCTCTGCTAGCGGGAGATAATGAGCAGTTCTTC. Translation gives CSALLAGDNEQFF.

The chain is built from TRBV7-2 and TRBJ2-5; D tentatively reads TRBD1 or TRBD2 (5 bases each). The CDR3 consists of 17 residues. Germline CDR1 SGHTA, CDR2 FQGNSA. V dropped 4 bases and J dropped 4 bases, with 22 bases sitting between them. For the CDR3, the DNA is TGTGCCAGCAGCTCCCAGACTCGGAAGGGACGACCAGAGACCCAGTACTTC. This translates into CASSSQTRKGRPETQYF.

This clonotype was observed a handful of times. The rearrangement uses TRBV5-4 and TRBJ2-1, with 14 positions matching TRBD2. Germline V gives CDR1 SGHNT, CDR2 YYREEE (reference sequence). Germline trimming cut 0 bases from V and 8 bases from J; bases unmatched to any gene: 4. The CDR3 contains 16 residues. The DNA of the CDR3 is TGTGCCAGCAGCTTGGCGGGACTAGCGGGAGCGGATGAGCAGTTCTTC. Amino acid sequence: CASSLAGLAGADEQFF.

This clonotype was observed a few times. The chain employs TRBV27 and TRBJ1-5; unclear D gene. CDR1 and CDR2 from the germline V gene are MNHEY and SMNVEV (reference sequence). The CDR3 is made up of 13 amino acids. The CDR3 here is CAAVTEANQPQHF. CDR3 nucleotides: TGTGCGGCGGTCACAGAGGCGAATCAGCCCCAGCATTTT.

The chain recombines TRBV27 with TRBJ1-6; no firm D call. Between the trimmed V and J ends, which lost 3 bases and 9 bases, there was a span of 9 bases. Germline V CDR1 and CDR2: MNHEY, SMNVEV (reference sequence). The CDR3 spans 13 residues. The CDR3 reads CASSFSSSSPLHF. CDR3 in DNA: TGTGCCAGCAGTTTTAGCTCGTCTTCACCCCTCCACTTT.

This clonotype was found a few times. The genes are TRBV3-1 and TRBJ2-2, with D unclear. CDR3 length: 14 residues. V was clipped by 0 bases and J by 4 bases, with 6 bases between them. CDR1 and CDR2 from the germline V gene are LGHDT and YNNKEL (reference sequence). The CDR3 DNA is TGTGCCAGCAGCCAAGATCCGACCACCGGGGAGCTGTTTTTT. Translated: CASSQDPTTGELFF.

The table lists this clonotype with many counts. The gene calls are TRBV5-1 and TRBJ1-1; D call uncertain. The germline CDR1 and CDR2 sequences are SGHRS and YFSETQ. The CDR3 runs 16 residues. V shed 0 bases and J shed 0 bases, with 12 bases lying between them. CDR3 in amino acids: CASSLERALMNTEAFF. CDR3 in DNA: TGCGCCAGCAGCTTGGAGAGAGCACTCATGAACACTGAAGCTTTCTTT.

The V call is TRBV27, the J call TRBJ1-2; the match to TRBD1 covers 7 bases. The CDR3 sequence is 12 residues long. Trimming took 5 bases from V and 5 from J; bases not matched to a gene: 2. CDR1 and CDR2 from the germline V gene are MNHEY and SMNVEV (reference sequence). CDR3 in amino acids: CASSQQGYGYTF. The CDR3 region has the DNA TGTGCCAGCAGTCAACAGGGGTATGGCTACACCTTC.

This clonotype was recorded at least ten times. The J gene is TRBJ2-5, the V gene TRBV10-3, with a tentative D call TRBD1 (6 bases). V lost 8 bases, J lost 2 bases, and 15 bases lay in between. This CDR3 has 14 residues. Germline V gives CDR1 ENHRY, CDR2 SYGVKD. The CDR3 coding sequence is TGTGCCATCGGCAGTCAGGGGTCACAAGAGACCCAGTACTTC. Translated: CAIGSQGSQETQYF.

V is TRBV6-6 and J is TRBJ2-5, with a possible D match to TRBD2 (5 bases). The CDR3 extends over 15 amino acids. CDR1 is MNHNY, CDR2 SVGAGI, per germline (reference sequence). The ends were cut back, 2 bases at V and 5 bases at J, with 15 bases in the middle. The DNA of the CDR3 is TGTGCCAGCAGTTACCGCCAGACCCGCGGGGAGACCCAGTACTTC. This codes for CASSYRQTRGETQYF.

The V gene is TRBV4-1, the J gene TRBJ2-1; possible D gene TRBD2, 6 bases. The V gene lost 4 bases and the J gene lost 8 bases, with 12 bases spanning the gap. The CDR3 is made up of 13 amino acids. The V gene's germline CDR1 is MGHRA and CDR2 YSYEKL. As DNA, the CDR3 is TGCGCCAGCAGCCTGTTCGGGACTGATGAGCAGTTCTTC. This codes for CASSLFGTDEQFF.

This clonotype was recorded many times. This chain joins TRBV29-1 and TRBJ1-2; D is undetermined. V lost 6 bases to trimming and J lost 7 bases, with 12 bases between them. Germline V gives CDR1 SQVTM, CDR2 ANQGSEA. This CDR3 is 11 amino acids long. The CDR3 loop reads CSVLEEAGYTF. In nucleotides, the CDR3 is TGCAGCGTATTGGAGGAGGCTGGCTACACCTTC.

There are a few counts of this clonotype. This chain links TRBV5-1 with TRBJ2-3; D call uncertain. Per the germline V gene, CDR1 is SGHRS and CDR2 is YFSETQ. The V gene lost 0 bases and the J gene lost 4 bases, with 15 bases spanning the gap. The CDR3 spans 16 residues. Written as DNA, the CDR3 is TGCGCCAGCAGCTTGGCCAGCTTCGGAAATCCAGATACGCAGTATTTT. Its translation: CASSLASFGNPDTQYF.